This TCR beta chain originates from a study of blood T cell repertoires in COVID-19. The wider study: Some COVID-19 samples were acute and others convalescent; all came from the United States, Italy and Spain. T cells, B-cell-depleted T cells, or PBMCs supplied cDNA or gDNA.

The CDR3 runs to 17 residues. The germline V gene has CDR1 MNHEY and CDR2 SMNVEV (reference sequence). After removal of 3 bases from V and 4 bases from J, the junction contained 6 bases not matched to a gene. The protocol was immunoSEQ multiplex PCR, while the TCRdb copy is restricted to in-frame clones and leaves out a portion. The table has fewer than 400,000 clones, around nine tenths seen once. The chain is built from TRBV27 and TRBJ2-3, with TRBD2 matching over 14 bases. Specimen: peripheral blood. The TCR originated in a human donor in a cohort sampled during active COVID-19. The CDR3 coding sequence is TGTGCCAGCAGTTTCCGACTAGCGGGGGGGCCGTCAGATACGCAGTATTTT. This gives the protein CASSFRLAGGPSDTQYF.